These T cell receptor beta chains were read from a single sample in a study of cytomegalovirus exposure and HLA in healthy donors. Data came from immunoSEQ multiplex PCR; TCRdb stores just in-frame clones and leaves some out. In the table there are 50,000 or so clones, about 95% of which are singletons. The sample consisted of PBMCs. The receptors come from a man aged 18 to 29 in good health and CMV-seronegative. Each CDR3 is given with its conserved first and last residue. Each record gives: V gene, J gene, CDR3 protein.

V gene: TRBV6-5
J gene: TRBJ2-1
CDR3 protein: CASSYTGTEEQFF

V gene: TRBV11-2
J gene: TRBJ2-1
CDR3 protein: CASSLSLEQFF

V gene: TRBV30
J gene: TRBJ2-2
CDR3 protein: CALTVFANTGELFF

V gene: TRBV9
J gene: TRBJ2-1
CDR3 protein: CASSVGGLAGVYEQFF

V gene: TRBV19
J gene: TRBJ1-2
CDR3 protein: CASSERTGYSGYTF

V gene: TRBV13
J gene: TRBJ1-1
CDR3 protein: CASSLIRGTEAFF

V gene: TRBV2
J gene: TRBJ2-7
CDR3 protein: CASSDSLTYEQYF

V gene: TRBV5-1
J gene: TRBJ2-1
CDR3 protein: CASRKGVGNEQFF

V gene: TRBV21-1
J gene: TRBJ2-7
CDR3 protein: CASSKVTYEQYF

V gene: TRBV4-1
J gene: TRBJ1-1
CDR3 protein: CASSQDQGVVGAFF

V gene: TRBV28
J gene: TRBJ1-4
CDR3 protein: CASSPPGQGGFNEKLFF

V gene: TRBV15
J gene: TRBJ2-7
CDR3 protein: CATSRVPAGGPYEQYF

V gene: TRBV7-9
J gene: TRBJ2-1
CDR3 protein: CASSLLSGRASEGFF

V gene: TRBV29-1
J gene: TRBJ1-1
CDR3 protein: CSSERGGNTEAFF

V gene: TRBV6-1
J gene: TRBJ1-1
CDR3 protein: CASSDMNTEAFF

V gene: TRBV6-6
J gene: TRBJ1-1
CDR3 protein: CASSSGQGETEAFF

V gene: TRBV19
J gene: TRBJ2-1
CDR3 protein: CASSFTGGSHNEQFF

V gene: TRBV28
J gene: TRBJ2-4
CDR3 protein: CASRWGSGVGNIQYF

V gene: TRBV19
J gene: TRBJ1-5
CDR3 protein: CASSARGSNQPQHF

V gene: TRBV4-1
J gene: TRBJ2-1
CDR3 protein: CASSREASGDNEQFF

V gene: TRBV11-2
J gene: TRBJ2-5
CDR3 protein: CASSFTPGDSQETQYF

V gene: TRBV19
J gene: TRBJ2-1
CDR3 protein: CASSIDRTAYNEQFF

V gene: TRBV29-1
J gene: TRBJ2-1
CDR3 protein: CSVGPQGLAGGSSYNEQFF

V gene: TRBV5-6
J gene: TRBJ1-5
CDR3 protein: CASSLGAGVSNQPQHF

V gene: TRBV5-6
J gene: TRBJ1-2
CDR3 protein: CASSLSGSGYTF

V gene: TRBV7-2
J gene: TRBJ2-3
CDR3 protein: CASSHSGDTQYF

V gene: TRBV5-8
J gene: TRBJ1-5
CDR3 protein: CASSFSDRGNPSPFGQPQHF

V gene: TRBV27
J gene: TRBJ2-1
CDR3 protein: CASRDVAGGSYNEQFF

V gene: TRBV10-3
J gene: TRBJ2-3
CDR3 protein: CAISPGTSGASTDTQYF

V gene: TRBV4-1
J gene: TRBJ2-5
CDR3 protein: CASSQPGVGQETQYF

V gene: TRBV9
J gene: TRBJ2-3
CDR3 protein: CASSAASGRSTDTQYF

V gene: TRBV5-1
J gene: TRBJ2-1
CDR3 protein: CASSGGLAGSRDNEQFF

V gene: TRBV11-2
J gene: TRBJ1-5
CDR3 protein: CASSLSGTGNQPQHF